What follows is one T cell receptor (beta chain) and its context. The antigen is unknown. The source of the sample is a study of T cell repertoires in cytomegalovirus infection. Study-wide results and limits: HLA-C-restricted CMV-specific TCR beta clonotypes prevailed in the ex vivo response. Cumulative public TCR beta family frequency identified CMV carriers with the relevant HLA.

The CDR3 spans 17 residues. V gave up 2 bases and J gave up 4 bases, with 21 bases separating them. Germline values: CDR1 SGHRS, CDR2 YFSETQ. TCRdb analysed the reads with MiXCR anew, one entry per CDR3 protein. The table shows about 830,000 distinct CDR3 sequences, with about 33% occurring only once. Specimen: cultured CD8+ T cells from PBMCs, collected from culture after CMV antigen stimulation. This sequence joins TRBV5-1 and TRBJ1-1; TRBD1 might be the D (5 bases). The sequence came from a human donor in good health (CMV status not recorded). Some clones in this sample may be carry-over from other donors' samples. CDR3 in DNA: TGCGCCAGCAGCTTAGGGGAGTTCCGCGTCCGCAGCACTGAAGCTTTCTTT. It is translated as CASSLGEFRVRSTEAFF.